This T cell receptor (beta chain) was found in a study of regulatory T cells in long-lasting Graves disease. Whole-study results and caveats: Gene preferences differed: TRBV28, TRBJ1-2, TRBJ2-5 in persistent cases.

This CDR3 spans 13 amino acids. V gave up 4 bases and J gave up 4 bases, with 8 bases separating them. The germline V gene has CDR1 MNHEY and CDR2 SMNVEV (reference sequence). Time point defined: newly diagnosed GD, antithyroid drugs for less than 3 months. Scientists built the TCR library using RNA that was extracted from PBMCs. Building the TCR beta libraries relied on iRepertoire HTBI primers, and CDR3 regions underwent Arm-PCR. TCRdb independently ran MiXCR on the multiplex PCR reads; one entry per CDR3 protein. In the table there are 410,000 or so distinct CDR3 sequences, more than 12% of which are singletons. Details on this clonotype: The antigen is not known.

These data are also associated with another study on T cells in Graves' hyperthyroidism and ophthalmopathy. As that report states: Patients aged 18 to 65 had newly diagnosed hyperthyroidism that had lasted under 2 months.

The source of this sequence is a woman in her 30s with Graves disease. The sample consisted of peripheral blood mononuclear cells (PBMCs), taken at new diagnosis, from a patient treated with antithyroid drugs. The chain is built from TRBV27 and TRBJ2-1; D remains ambiguous. The CDR3 DNA sequence: TGTGCCAGCAGTTCCCCAGGATACAATGAGCAGTTCTTC. As protein: CASSSPGYNEQFF.